The present TCR beta chain was sequenced within a study of beta chain features in type 1 diabetes. Across the whole study: Cell yields, gender and age were comparable in patients and healthy donors.

Of the isolated RNA, all was reverse transcribed, and so the sequenced material was expressed TCRB transcripts. Some clones are missing from TCRdb's copy, which holds only in-frame ones; the method was immunoSEQ multiplex PCR. The data hold a few hundred thousand clones, with 14% observed a single time. Study-wide findings and caveats: VDJ junctions from type 1 diabetes patients carried fewer insertions and larger deletions. Type 1 diabetes patients showed a moderate but significant shortening of TCRB CDR3s in all four CD4+ subsets. Sampled from patients, naive, central memory and Treg TCRB repertoires appeared more similar than those sampled from healthy donors.

The authors sorted CD4+ naive, central memory, regulatory and stem cell-like memory cells via CD45RO/CCR7/CD25/CD127/CD95/CD27. Worth noting for this clone: As yet, its antigen is unknown.

From germline, CDR1 is MNHEY and CDR2 SMNVEV (reference sequence). Trimming removed 3 bases from V and 2 bases from J; junction bases left unmatched: 12. The CDR3 loop spans 17 amino acids. The sequence came from a man between 25 and 39 years old with type 1 diabetes. Sequencing used naive CD4+ T cells from blood. This chain uses TRBV27 with TRBJ1-2, with 7 bases that match TRBD1. CDR3 coding DNA: TGTGCCAGCAGTTTCCAATCGACAGGGCGTGGGAACTATGGCTACACCTTC. This gives the protein CASSFQSTGRGNYGYTF.